This T cell receptor beta chain was identified during a study of blood T cells in healthy people across ages (dated by TCRdb to about 2015). Background for the entire study: Template switching captured roughly one uniquely barcoded TCR beta cDNA molecule per two T cells in model experiments. To avoid experimental bias, donors of different ages were randomly spread across the sequencing lanes. Using deep sequencing normalized with unique cDNA molecular identifiers, the study measured how TCR beta repertoire diversity changes with age. Two additional independent replicas of 1 million unique cDNA reads from the same blood draw were analyzed for two donors (one aged 18 to 30 and one aged 80 or older). Four age groups were formed from the donors: young (average 16 years), middle-aged (around 40), aged (around 68) and long-lived (approximately 80).

The germline V gene specifies SGHTS as CDR1 and YDEGEE as CDR2. Spanning cysteine to phenylalanine, the CDR3 consists of 14 amino acids. Only CDR3 DNA is held: 42 bases, read in frame from base 1. V and J lose 3 bases and 4 bases, and a span of 13 bases separates them. The receptor library was made with 5' RACE. For sequencing, an Illumina HiSeq 2500 was employed. A second PCR of about 7 to 12 cycles was run with a J-beta primer mix and a sample-barcoded 5' primer. Each TCR beta cDNA molecule received a unique molecular identifier from a template-switch 5' adaptor carrying 12 random nucleotides. Each sample yielded at least 3 million CDR3-containing paired-end reads. First-strand cDNA was synthesized from all RNA with the Mint cDNA synthesis kit, primed by a TRBC-specific oligonucleotide. Following uracil-DNA glycosylase treatment, a first 18-cycle PCR with universal primers M1SS and BC2_uni_R was performed on all cDNA. Regarding the original processing steps: Normalization of each sample was performed by random selection of 1 million high-quality reads, each carrying a distinct molecular identifier. Reads sharing molecular identifiers were discarded rather than binned into consensus sequences. MiTCR, with a Q25 quality threshold and the strictest error-elimination algorithm, was used for CDR3 identification, clonotype clustering and error correction. Lower-bound total TCR beta diversity was estimated with a nonparametric unseen species model using Euler transformation. TCRdb trimmed the raw reads at Q25, called clones with MiXCR and kept productive beta chains. Rows are combined by CDR3 protein, so each entry shows the most common genes and DNA. None of the V and J calls come from the authors' own analysis; TCRdb made them. The sample has 890,000 or so distinct CDR3 sequences on record, around 62% of them singletons. The ten largest clonotypes hold 25% to 35% of the sample.

This clonotype has a handful of counts. Its antigen is currently not known. No clone much larger than this one lies a single base away; base qualities are absent. On the study overall, not on this receptor specifically: Since profiling was done on bulk unsorted PBMCs, naive and antigen-experienced compartments could not be conclusively compared. The CMV infection status of donors was not known, potentially confounding age-related changes in expanded clonotypes. A strong correlation was found between observed TCR beta diversity and the percentage of naive T cells measured by flow cytometry. Compared with the aged group, the long-lived group had more naive CD4+ T cells, fewer expanded clones and increased TCR diversity, a pattern suggesting age selection. Estimates of total diversity from one million sequenced T cells were regarded as lower bounds and underestimates. Observed TCR beta diversity per million T cells fell roughly linearly with age, and a significant reduction was already apparent by age approximately 40.

The roughly 39 donors, aged about 6 to 95 years, were systemically healthy Caucasian individuals from Russia. Each donor gave about 11 milliliters of peripheral blood, drawn into EDTA-treated Vacutainer tubes. Ficoll-Paque density-gradient centrifugation was used to isolate PBMCs, with at least 7 million per sample. Total RNA, at least 6 micrograms per sample, was extracted from PBMCs with Trizol reagent. The percentages of naive CD45RAhigh/CD27high T cells were determined by flow cytometry on a PBMC aliquot from every donor. The sequence was collected from a man aged 25 to 40 in good health. The chain is encoded by TRBV5-8 joined to TRBJ1-2; a tentative D match to TRBD1 spans 6 bases. The sequenced material came from blood. The nucleotide sequence reads TGTGCCAGCAGCTGGGGACACCTGAGCTATGGCTACACCTTC. Translated, it gives CASSWGHLSYGYTF.